The clone carrying this TCR beta chain was observed many times. Antigen unknown. TCR beta VDJ combinations and CDR3 sequences were profiled from genomic DNA. Each CDR3 protein gets one entry after TCRdb re-called the reads with MiXCR. The table shows 200,000 to 250,000 distinct CDR3 sequences, with over 60% occurring only once. After removal of 3 bases from V and 3 bases from J, the junction contained 8 bases not matched to a gene. This CDR3 contains 15 residues. The V gene's germline CDR1 is SGDLS and CDR2 YYNGEE. This specimen comes from a study of CD8+CD57+ T cells in acquired aplastic anemia. Study context: Sorting CD4+ and CD8+ cells gave DNA averaging approximately 3 ug.

Study-level findings and limits: Patients had approximately 30 CD8+ CDR3 sequences in common with controls (the shared set).

Input material: sorted CD4+, CD8+, or CD8+CD57+ T cells (not recorded which) from PBMCs. The TCR sequence derives from a human donor in good health. This chain links TRBV9 with TRBJ1-2; 7 nucleotides align to TRBD1. CDR3 bases: TGTGCCAGCAGCGGGGGACAGAGGGGAGACTATGGCTACACCTTC. This gives the protein CASSGGQRGDYGYTF.